A single sample is the source of the 21 T cell receptor beta chains below, sequenced in a study of human T cells and chemical hapten exposure. Documented time point: patch test 1, 2 weeks after DPC sensitization. Treatment denoted: therapeutic diphenylcyclopropenone sensitization with weekly scalp DPC. In TCRdb, the RACE reads were re-called with MiXCR into one record per CDR3 protein. In the table there are roughly 380,000 distinct CDR3 sequences, more than 4.5% of which are singletons. Sequenced material: whole blood, taken in connection with sensitization to the hapten diphenylcyclopropenone (DPC). These receptor sequences come from a woman aged 45-60 years with alopecia areata. Some clones in this sample may be carry-over from other donors' samples.

This clonotype was seen repeatedly, ten times or more. This chain links TRBV29-1 with TRBJ2-6; no firm D call. The CDR3 runs to 15 residues. The germline CDR1 and CDR2 sequences are SQVTM and ANQGSEA. The V end was cut by 0 bases, the J end by 0 bases, with 6 bases between. The CDR3 reads CSVEDPPSGANVLTF. The DNA of the CDR3 is TGCAGCGTTGAAGATCCACCCTCTGGGGCCAACGTCCTGACTTTC.

The table lists this clonotype with many counts. The genes are TRBV12-3 or TRBV12-4 and TRBJ1-5, with a possible D match to TRBD1 (6 bases). The ends were cut back, 4 bases at V and 5 bases at J, with 12 bases in the middle. This CDR3 spans 14 amino acids. CDR3 coding DNA: TGTGCCAGCAGTTGGGTAGGGGGTGATCAGCCCCAGCATTTT. Encoded protein: CASSWVGGDQPQHF.

This clonotype showed up many times. The chain joins TRBV20-1 to TRBJ1-1, with 7 bases aligning to TRBD1. Per the germline V gene, CDR1 is DFQATT and CDR2 is SNEGSKA (reference sequence). The CDR3 sequence is 12 residues long. Trimming at V came to 4 bases and at J to 5 bases, leaving 4 bases not matched to a gene. The CDR3 region is CSANQGGTEAFF. CDR3 DNA: TGCAGTGCTAACCAGGGGGGGACTGAAGCTTTCTTT.

This clonotype was recorded many times. The chain carries TRBV7-2 and TRBJ2-3; 13 nucleotides agree with TRBD2. Germline-derived CDR1 and CDR2 are SGHTA and FQGNSA. Losses at the gene ends were 5 bases for V and 2 bases for J; bases not matched to a gene: 4. This CDR3 region has 16 residues. CDR3 sequence reads: CASSPGLAGVTDTQYF. DNA for the CDR3: TGTGCCAGCAGCCCCGGACTAGCGGGAGTCACAGATACGCAGTATTTT.

The CDR3 sequence: CASSEASGGFNEQFF. In DNA, the CDR3 is TGTGCCAGCAGTGAAGCAAGCGGGGGGTTTAATGAGCAGTTCTTC. The chain is built from TRBV6-1 and TRBJ2-1; TRBD2 agrees at 9 bases. The germline V gene encodes CDR1 MNHNS and CDR2 SASEGT. CDR3 size: 15 residues. The V gene end was trimmed by 0 bases and the J gene end by 7 bases; junction bases not matched to a gene: 4.

This clonotype was seen at least ten times. The rearrangement uses TRBV12-3 or TRBV12-4 and TRBJ2-7, with D tentatively TRBD1 (5 bases). The CDR3 is 15 amino acids. Trimming stripped 6 bases from V and 1 base from J, with 16 bases between. In DNA, the CDR3 is TGTGCCAGCAGCGGAAGCAGGGCGGAATCCTACGAGCAGTACTTC. As protein: CASSGSRAESYEQYF.

This clonotype showed up just a few times. The chain couples TRBV14 to TRBJ2-2, with D hard to call. This CDR3 has 13 residues. CDR1 is SGHDN and CDR2 is FVKESK in the germline V gene. Trimming stripped 0 bases from V and 6 bases from J, with 5 bases between. CDR3 DNA sequence: TGTGCCAGCAGCCAAGATGTGGCCGGGGAGCTGTTTTTT. Its translation is CASSQDVAGELFF.

This clonotype was seen at least ten times. The J gene is TRBJ2-6, the V gene TRBV24-1, with D possibly being TRBD2 (6 bases). V lost 8 bases and J lost 0, with 13 bases in between. Germline CDR1 is KGHDR and CDR2 is SFDVKD. The CDR3 extends over 16 amino acids. The CDR3 reads CATMGGTSSGANVLTF. The CDR3 coding sequence is TGTGCCACCATGGGCGGGACGAGCTCTGGGGCCAACGTCCTGACTTTC.

This clonotype was seen only a few times. The gene calls are TRBV23-1 and TRBJ2-5; 9 bases align to TRBD2. TRBV23-1 is recorded as an ORF, its role being uncertain. The V segment lost 2 bases and the J segment 4 bases; nucleotides outside the gene matches: 8. The CDR3 is made up of 16 amino acids. This CDR3 is CASSQMTSGGAETQYF. The CDR3 DNA follows: TGCGCCAGCAGTCAAATGACTAGCGGAGGGGCAGAGACCCAGTACTTC.

This clonotype showed up many times. The genes are TRBV7-6 and TRBJ2-1; 9 bases line up with TRBD2. Germline CDR1 reads SGHVS; CDR2 reads FNYEAQ. V dropped 1 base and J dropped 14; count of bases not matched to a gene: 9. The CDR3 length is 14 residues. CDR3 nucleotide sequence: TGTGCCAGCAGCTTAGGTGGCGGGGGGGACCAGGAGTTCTTC. This codes for CASSLGGGGDQEFF. The entire variable domain, with the rest obtained from reference TRBV7-6 and TRBJ2-1, is as follows: GAGVSQSPRYKVTKRGQDVALRCDPISGHVSLYWYRQALGQGPEFLTYFNYEAQQDKSGLPNDRFSAERPEGSISTLTIQRTEQRDSAMYRCASSLGGGGDQEFFGPGTRLTVL.

The gene calls are TRBV10-3 and TRBJ2-2; no clear D gene. V was trimmed by 3 bases and J by 4 bases, leaving 6 bases between them. The CDR3 loop spans 13 amino acids. The germline V gene has CDR1 ENHRY and CDR2 SYGVKD. CDR3 coding DNA: TGTGCCATCAGTGAAGCCAGCACCGGGGAGCTGTTTTTT. Protein: CAISEASTGELFF.

This clonotype was detected ten times or more. V and J are TRBV5-1 and TRBJ2-6; 13 bases map to TRBD2. Germline V lookup: CDR1 SGHRS, CDR2 YFSETQ. The CDR3 is 17 residues long. V lost 4 bases and J lost 1; bases outside the gene matches: 2. The CDR3 coding sequence is TGCGCCAGCAGCCCGGGACTAGCGGGATCTGGGGCCAACGTCCTGACTTTC. Its translation is CASSPGLAGSGANVLTF.

The table lists this clonotype with many counts. The gene calls are TRBV6-1 and TRBJ1-6; D might be TRBD1 (6 bases). Per the germline V gene, CDR1 is MNHNS and CDR2 is SASEGT. This CDR3 is built from 14 residues. The ends were cut back, 10 bases at V and 5 bases at J, with 15 bases in the middle. In DNA form, the CDR3 reads TGTGCCACCACAGGGTTGTGGGATAATTCACCCCTCCACTTT. This gives the protein CATTGLWDNSPLHF.

This clonotype was seen repeatedly, ten times or more. The chain is built from TRBV7-6 and TRBJ1-4; D gene ambiguous. The CDR3 is made up of 16 amino acids. Trimming took 3 bases from V and 0 from J, leaving 11 bases between them. CDR1 is SGHVS and CDR2 is FNYEAQ in the germline V gene. In DNA, the CDR3 is TGTGCCAGCAGCTTCAGACCCCAAGCAACTAATGAAAAACTGTTTTTT. It specifies CASSFRPQATNEKLFF.

This clonotype was seen ten or more times. V gene TRBV13 combines with J gene TRBJ2-6, with TRBD2 matching 10 bases. From germline, CDR1 is PRHDT and CDR2 FYEKMQ (reference sequence). The CDR3 consists of 18 residues. The V gene end was trimmed by 0 bases and the J gene end by 4 bases; junction bases not matched to a gene: 6. The CDR3 DNA reads as TGTGCCAGCAGCTTAGGTCTAGCGGGAGTCGGCGGGGCCAACGTCCTGACTTTC. Translated, it gives CASSLGLAGVGGANVLTF.

The chain recombines TRBV24-1 with TRBJ1-2; no clear D. Germline V lookup: CDR1 KGHDR, CDR2 SFDVKD. The CDR3 length is 12 residues. With 4 bases removed from V and 8 bases from J, the gap between germline ends came to 10 bases. The CDR3 spells CATSDGLLGYTF. CDR3 DNA sequence: TGTGCCACCAGTGACGGCCTCCTAGGCTACACCTTC.

This clonotype came up many times. The V call is TRBV20-1, the J call TRBJ2-2; D is ambiguous. Looked up from germline, CDR1 is DFQATT and CDR2 is SNEGSKA (reference sequence). This CDR3 is 14 amino acids long. Trimming took off 2 bases at V and 2 bases at J, with 9 bases between the two ends. The CDR3 sequence is CSARFRANTGELFF. In nucleotides, the CDR3 is TGCAGTGCTAGATTCCGGGCCAACACCGGGGAGCTGTTTTTT.

This clonotype was picked up a small number of times. The chain uses TRBV14 and TRBJ2-7; D unresolved. Germline loops: CDR1 SGHDN, CDR2 FVKESK. This CDR3 has 13 amino acids. The V and J ends lost 1 base and 5 bases respectively, with 9 bases between them. CDR3: CASSQVPVHEQYF. CDR3 DNA sequence: TGTGCCAGCAGCCAAGTGCCGGTCCACGAGCAGTACTTC. Full variable domain (missing parts from reference TRBV14 and TRBJ2-7): EAGVTQFPSHSVIEKGQTVTLRCDPISGHDNLYWYRRVMGKEIKFLLHFVKESKQDESGMPNNRFLAERTGGTYSTLKVQPAELEDSGVYFCASSQVPVHEQYFGPGTRLTVT.

This clonotype was observed a few times. V is TRBV24-1 and J is TRBJ2-1; D unresolved. V was pared by 3 bases and J by 4 bases, with 12 bases between. CDR1 KGHDR and CDR2 SFDVKD come from the germline V gene. The CDR3 contains 15 residues. DNA of the CDR3: TGTGCCACCAGTGATCTCTCCCTAGAGTACAATGAGCAGTTCTTC. As protein: CATSDLSLEYNEQFF.

In this sample, this clonotype turned up many times. As DNA, the CDR3 is TGTGCCAGCAGTTTCACCAGCAATCAGCCCCAGCATTTT. This gives the protein CASSFTSNQPQHF. The chain uses TRBV12-3 or TRBV12-4 and TRBJ1-5; unclear D gene. The CDR3 spans 13 residues. V shed 3 bases and J shed 1 base, with 4 bases lying between them.

This clonotype showed up many times. This rearrangement joins TRBV29-1 to TRBJ2-5, with 12 bases matching TRBD1. V lost 7 bases to trimming and J lost 7 bases; unmatched junction nucleotides: 13. Germline V gene lookup returns CDR1 SQVTM and CDR2 ANQGSEA. The CDR3 contains 15 residues. CDR3 loop: CSAPGTGGQGGTQYF. CDR3 bases: TGCAGCGCTCCGGGGACAGGGGGCCAAGGGGGGACCCAGTACTTC.